The sequence of this T cell receptor (beta chain) was determined in a study of CD8 T cells in ankylosing spondylitis. Each CDR3 protein is one row after TCRdb ran MiXCR on the 5' RACE reads. Found here are fewer than 130,000 distinct CDR3 sequences, around 24% of them singletons; the top ten hold around an eighth. The junction had 5 bases not matched to a gene; V was cut back by 2 bases and J by 3 bases. This CDR3 has 16 amino acids. Germline CDR1 is WNHNN and CDR2 is SYGVQD (reference sequence). What was sequenced was synovial fluid, either unsorted or a sorted T cell fraction (not recorded which). The TCR sequence derives from a male donor with ankylosing spondylitis. The V and J genes are TRBV10-1 and TRBJ2-2; 8 nucleotides line up with TRBD2. For the CDR3, the DNA is TGCGCCAGCAGTGAGCGGACTAGCTCGCACACCGGGGAGCTGTTTTTT. Protein sequence: CASSERTSSHTGELFF.